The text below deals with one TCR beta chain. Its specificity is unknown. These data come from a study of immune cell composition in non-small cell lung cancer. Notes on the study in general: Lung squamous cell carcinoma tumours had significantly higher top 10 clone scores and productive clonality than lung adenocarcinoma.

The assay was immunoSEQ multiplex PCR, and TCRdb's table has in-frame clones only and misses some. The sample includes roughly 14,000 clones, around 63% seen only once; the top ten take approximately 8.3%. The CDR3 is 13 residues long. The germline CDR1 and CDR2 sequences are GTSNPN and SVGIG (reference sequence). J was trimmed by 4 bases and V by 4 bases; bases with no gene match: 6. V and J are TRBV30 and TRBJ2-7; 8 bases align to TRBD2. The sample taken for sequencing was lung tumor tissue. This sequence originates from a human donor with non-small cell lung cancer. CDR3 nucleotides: TGTGCCTGGACGGTAGCGGGAAAATACGAGCAGTACTTC. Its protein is CAWTVAGKYEQYF.